This TCR beta chain was recovered during a study of T cell changes during pregnancy in multiple sclerosis. Germline V gene data show CDR1 as WNHNN and CDR2 as SYGVQD (reference sequence). Trimming at V came to 2 bases and at J to 6 bases, leaving 7 bases not matched to a gene. This CDR3 has 16 residues. Data came from immunoSEQ multiplex PCR; TCRdb stores just in-frame clones and leaves some out. The table includes 65,000 to 70,000 clones, about nine tenths detected once. The chain carries TRBV10-1 and TRBJ2-3; 11 nucleotides line up with TRBD2. This TCR came from a female donor with multiple sclerosis, enrolled in a pregnancy study. Specimen: peripheral blood, collected in the first trimester of pregnancy. In DNA form, the CDR3 reads TGCGCCAGCAGTGAGGGGCTAGCGGGAGGATCCGATACGCAGTATTTT. Amino acids: CASSEGLAGGSDTQYF.